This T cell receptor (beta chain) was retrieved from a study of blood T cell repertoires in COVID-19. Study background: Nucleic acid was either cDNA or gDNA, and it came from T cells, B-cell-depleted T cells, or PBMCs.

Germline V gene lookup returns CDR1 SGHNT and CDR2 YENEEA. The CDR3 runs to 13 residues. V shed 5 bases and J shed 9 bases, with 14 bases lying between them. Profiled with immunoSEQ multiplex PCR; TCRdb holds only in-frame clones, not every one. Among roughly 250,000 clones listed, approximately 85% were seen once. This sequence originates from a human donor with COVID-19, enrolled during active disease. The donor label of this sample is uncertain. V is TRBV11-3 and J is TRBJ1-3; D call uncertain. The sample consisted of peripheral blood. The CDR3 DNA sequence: TGTGCCAGCAGCCCCCCTGGGCCAATCACCATATATTTT. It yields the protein CASSPPGPITIYF.